Listed below are T cell receptor beta chains from one sample, sequenced in a study of response to subunit inactivated influenza vaccine. One entry per CDR3 protein results from TCRdb running MiXCR on the RT-PCR reads. This table has 800,000 or so distinct CDR3 sequences, around 21% appearing once. The sample was PBMCs from blood, taken around 5 days after vaccination. Receptors were obtained from a man between 50 and 59 years old who received an inactivated influenza vaccine. CDR3s include the opening cysteine and the closing phenylalanine or tryptophan.

>TRBV3-1
CASSQDKGASEQYF
>TRBV29-1
CSVEEGQFSYNEQFF
>TRBV2
CASRGRDIYGYTF
>TRBV20-1
CSAPQGNSPLHF
>TRBV6-2/TRBV6-3
CASSYSSGDALAKNIQYF
>TRBV19
CASSIGPGDRSTGELFF
>TRBV20-1
CSARAGRVNTEAFF
>TRBV6-7
CACSYLGLAGTRSYNEQFF
>TRBV29-1
CSVGSGIGQGIQYF
>TRBV20-1
CSASTGTVTYEQYF
>TRBV28
CASSLYTGETQYF
>TRBV20-1
CSAPGLAAYEQYF
>TRBV20-1
CSASPPAGGSYNEQFF